Shown below are 13 T cell receptor beta chains from a single sample sequenced in a study of blood T cell repertoires in COVID-19. Profiled with immunoSEQ multiplex PCR; TCRdb holds only in-frame clones, not every one. Of 350,000 to 450,000 clones listed, about 89% were seen once; the top ten hold approximately 1.9%. Sequencing was performed on PBMCs or T cells enriched from blood (not recorded which). The receptors originated from a man aged 40-55 years in a cohort exposed to, infected with or recovered from COVID-19 (not recorded which).

The chain's CDR3 is CASSPGRSSYNEQFF. CDR3 bases: TGTGCCAGCTCACCAGGCCGCTCCTCCTACAATGAGCAGTTCTTC. The chain combines TRBV18 with TRBJ2-1; no clear D gene. Germline CDR1 reads KGHSH; CDR2 reads LQKENI. V lost 2 bases to trimming and J lost 0 bases, with 8 bases between them. CDR3 size: 15 residues.

The chain couples TRBV18 to TRBJ1-1; D gene unclear. Trimming pared 2 bases from V and 2 bases from J, leaving 18 bases between. The CDR3 is made up of 17 amino acids. CDR1 is KGHSH, CDR2 LQKENI, per germline. The CDR3 DNA reads TGTGCCAGCTCACCAGGGCCGCCGAAGGGAGGAAACACTGAAGCTTTCTTT. Amino acids: CASSPGPPKGGNTEAFF.

V and J are TRBV4-1 and TRBJ2-1, with TRBD2 matching 9 bases. The CDR3 sequence is 16 residues long. The germline V gene has CDR1 MGHRA and CDR2 YSYEKL. Trimming cost V 0 bases and J 7 bases; bases outside gene matches: 7. The CDR3 DNA reads TGCGCCAGCAGCCAAGAACGGTCTAGCGGGAAAAATGAGCAGTTCTTC. This translates into CASSQERSSGKNEQFF.

V usage is TRBV6-4 and J usage is TRBJ2-7; perhaps TRBD2 as D (6 bases). The CDR3 extends over 15 amino acids. Trimming left V 3 bases short and J 3 bases short, with 15 bases between. The germline V gene has CDR1 MRHNA and CDR2 SNTAGT. This CDR3 reads CASSERGGEDYEQYF. The CDR3 DNA reads as TGTGCCAGCAGTGAAAGAGGAGGGGAGGACTACGAGCAGTACTTC.

This chain connects TRBV2 to TRBJ1-2, with 10 positions matching TRBD1. CDR3 length: 14 residues. Germline lookup yields CDR1 SNHLY and CDR2 FYNNEI. The trim removed 4 bases at V and 3 bases at J, leaving 2 bases unmatched. The CDR3 DNA is TGTGCCAGCAGTGGACAGGGGGCCCACTATGGCTACACCTTC. It yields the protein CASSGQGAHYGYTF.

V usage is TRBV7-9 and J usage is TRBJ2-7; D may be TRBD2 (6 bases). This CDR3 contains 14 residues. Germline lookup yields CDR1 SEHNR and CDR2 FQNEAQ (reference sequence). Trimming removed 5 bases from V and 0 bases from J, with 11 bases in between. The CDR3 protein is CASSPQRASYEQYF. CDR3 nucleotide sequence: TGTGCCAGCAGCCCCCAGCGGGCCTCCTACGAGCAGTACTTC.

The chain uses TRBV5-4 and TRBJ1-5; tentative D call: TRBD1 (6 bases). The germline V and J ends were trimmed by 4 bases and 1 base, with 9 bases remaining between them. CDR3 length: 14 residues. From germline, CDR1 is SGHNT and CDR2 YYREEE (reference sequence). The CDR3: CASSLQGSNQPQHF. Here the CDR3 DNA reads TGTGCCAGCAGCCTTCAGGGGAGCAATCAGCCCCAGCATTTT.

This chain joins TRBV5-5 and TRBJ1-4, with 11 bases fitting TRBD1. Losses at the gene ends were 3 bases for V and 7 bases for J; bases not matched to a gene: 8. The CDR3 is 16 amino acids. The germline V gene has CDR1 SGHKS and CDR2 YYEKEE (reference sequence). Here the CDR3 DNA reads TGTGCCAGCAGCTCTAAGGCCGGGACAGGGGGTGAAAAACTGTTTTTT. This codes for CASSSKAGTGGEKLFF.

The chain carries TRBV18 and TRBJ2-7; 7 bases fit TRBD2. V was clipped by 3 bases and J by 1 base; unmatched bases: 6. Per germline, CDR1 KGHSH and CDR2 LQKENI. The CDR3 loop spans 15 amino acids. The CDR3 bases are TGTGCCAGCTCACCCACTAGCGCCCAATCCTACGAGCAGTACTTC. Encoded protein: CASSPTSAQSYEQYF.

The chain links TRBV2 to TRBJ2-5; 8 positions agree with TRBD1. Trimming removed 4 bases from V and 5 bases from J; junction bases left unmatched: 6. CDR3 length: 14 amino acids. Germline lookup yields CDR1 SNHLY and CDR2 FYNNEI. As DNA, the CDR3 is TGTGCCAGCAGTGTTGCAGGGGGCTGGGAGACCCAGTACTTC. This translates into CASSVAGGWETQYF.

The chain links TRBV5-6 to TRBJ2-1; TRBD2 agrees at 7 bases. V lost 5 bases to trimming and J lost 7 bases; unmatched junction nucleotides: 9. This CDR3 contains 14 residues. Germline assignment: CDR1 SGHDT and CDR2 YYEEEE. The CDR3 coding sequence is TGTGCCAGCAGTGACTCCGGGACTACGAATGAGCAGTTCTTC. Amino acids: CASSDSGTTNEQFF. Variable domain in full (rest from reference TRBV5-6 and TRBJ2-1): DAGVTQSPTHLIKTRGQQVTLRCSPKSGHDTVSWYQQALGQGPQFIFQYYEEEERQRGNFPDRFSGHQFPNYSSELNVNALLLGDSALYLCASSDSGTTNEQFFGPGTRLTVL.

This sequence joins TRBV10-1 and TRBJ2-7, with D possibly matching TRBD2 (5 bases). CDR1 and CDR2 from the germline V gene are WNHNN and SYGVQD (reference sequence). With 6 bases removed from V and 2 bases from J, the gap between germline ends came to 11 bases. This CDR3 is built from 13 residues. Written as DNA, the CDR3 is TGCGCCAGCAGCGAGGGTCCGGCCTACGAGCAGTACTTC. Its protein is CASSEGPAYEQYF.

J is TRBJ1-3 and V is TRBV18; no clear D. Deletions cut 0 bases from V and 2 bases from J, with 8 bases between. The length of the CDR3 is 15 residues. The germline gives CDR1 KGHSH, CDR2 LQKENI. The CDR3 sequence: CASSPPSQTGNTIYF. CDR3 in DNA: TGTGCCAGCTCACCACCCTCACAGACTGGAAACACCATATATTTT. The entire variable domain, with the rest obtained from reference TRBV18 and TRBJ1-3, is as follows: NAGVMQNPRHLVRRRGQEARLRCSPMKGHSHVYWYRQLPEEGLKFMVYLQKENIIDESGMPKERFSAEFPKEGPSILRIQQVVRGDSAAYFCASSPPSQTGNTIYFGEGSWLTVV.